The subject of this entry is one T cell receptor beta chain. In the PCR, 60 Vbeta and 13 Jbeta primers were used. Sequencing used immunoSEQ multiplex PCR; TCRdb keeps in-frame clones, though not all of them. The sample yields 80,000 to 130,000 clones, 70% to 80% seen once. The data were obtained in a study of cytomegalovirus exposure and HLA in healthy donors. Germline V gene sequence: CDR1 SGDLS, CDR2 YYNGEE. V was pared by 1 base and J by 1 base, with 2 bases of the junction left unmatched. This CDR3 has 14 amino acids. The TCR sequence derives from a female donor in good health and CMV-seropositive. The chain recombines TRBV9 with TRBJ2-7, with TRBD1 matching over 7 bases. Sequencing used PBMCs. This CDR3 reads CASSVSRGSYEQYF. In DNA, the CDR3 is TGTGCCAGCAGCGTAAGCAGGGGGTCCTACGAGCAGTACTTC. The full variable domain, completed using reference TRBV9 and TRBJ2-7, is DSGVTQTPKHLITATGQRVTLRCSPRSGDLSVYWYQQSLDQGLQFLIQYYNGEERAKGNILERFSAQQFPDLHSELNLSSLELGDSALYFCASSVSRGSYEQYFGPGTRLTVT.